This T cell receptor beta chain originates from a study of molecular identifiers for immune sequencing clone quantification. Study-wide findings and caveats: Detectable among roughly 1 million naive cells, according to reports, was Jurkat TCR RNA spiked in from one cell.

Methods described previously were used for bulk TCR libraries, and listed TCR primers were applied. TCRdb re-called the PCR reads through MiXCR, storing one row per CDR3 protein. The profile shows over 600,000 distinct CDR3 sequences, just under 20% of them singletons. This clonotype was recorded many times. What it binds is unknown. The sorting of naive CD8 T cells used the CD8+CD4-CCR7+CD45RA+ phenotype. Trimming pared 5 bases from V and 0 bases from J, leaving 11 bases between. The CDR3 contains 15 residues. The germline V gene encodes CDR1 SGHTA and CDR2 FQGNSA. What was sequenced was naive CD8+ T cells from blood, with Jurkat cell RNA spiked in. As for subset: FACS-sorted CD8+CD4-CCR7+CD45RA+ naive T cells. The chain has TRBV7-2 and TRBJ1-5; D is uncertain. The origin of this receptor is a human donor in good health. Some libraries in this study had Jurkat cell RNA spiked in. The CDR3: CASSPHPYSNQPQHF. In DNA form, the CDR3 reads TGTGCCAGCAGCCCCCACCCTTATAGCAATCAGCCCCAGCATTTT.